The TCR beta chain described here comes from a study of long-term antiretroviral therapy in people with HIV (dated by TCRdb to between 2022 and 2023). Broadly, across the study: The earliest samples were collected roughly a decade before the 2015 WHO recommendation for immediate ART, at a time when ART was usually postponed until CD4 counts fell. A total of around 190 cryopreserved PBMC samples came from 25 to 35 adults with confirmed HIV infection and were collected serially over a mean of about six years (range 1-12). Among the 30 or so participants with HIV, more than ten were female. No cross-contamination during QIAcube processing was shown when test extractions of a monoclonal T-cell line were performed alongside about 30 polyclonal samples. This retrospective serial study examined whether starting ART and sustained HIV suppression were associated with changes in the composition and diversity of the TRB repertoire in peripheral blood. Overall results and qualifications from the work: Narrower CDR3 length ranges were observed in HIV repertoires than in controls, and an antigen-experienced repertoire with only a slight naive shift after ART was suggested by the network structure. Because cell numbers in pre-ART samples were limited, unsorted PBMC were profiled instead of sorted CD4+ and CD8+ T cells. Inferences about post-ART repertoire changes are limited because no data were available on ART adherence, viral resistance or therapy changes. Because PBMC availability was limited, only the TCR beta chain was sequenced, with no alpha chain pairing. Starting ART was linked to a significant rise in TRB diversity, yet even with long-term ART the diversity remained significantly lower than in transplant donor controls. Expanded TRB clones identified before ART initiation dominated the repertoire at all time points, although this dominance fluctuated and declined in many PLHIV after ART. Samples dated from the mid-2000s to the late 2010s, and the ART regimens used may be less effective than current ones.

Notes on this clone: Its antigen has not been determined. Base qualities are not at hand, and no much larger clone is one base apart.

The immunoSEQ hsTCRB v3.0 assay was used at survey level resolution to sequence the TRB variable region. TRB sequencing targeted a depth of about 40,000-50,000 T-cell genomes per sample. Pooled TRB libraries were sequenced on an Illumina MiSeq with a v3 150-cycle kit. In the source study's methods: Repertoire analysis was performed in R inside a reproducible Nextflow workflow that covered QC, data transformation and analysis. Custom analyses were implemented in LymphoSeq2, an R package for AIRR-Seq data exploration. A few samples that yielded fewer than 5000 total TRB sequences were excluded, so that under 200 HIV repertoires were analyzed. Among the 180 to 200 HIV repertoires that were kept, 59 were collected before ART initiation and some 130 were collected after ART initiation. Repertoires were downsampled to 5000 TRB nucleotide sequences, and summary statistics were averaged over 100 downsampling iterations. Only TRB sequences with CDR3 regions of at least seven amino acids were retained for analysis. A Shannon entropy-derived clonality score and the Gini coefficient were used to measure diversity. In repertoire networks, the top 5000 CDR3 amino acid sequences were linked whenever an edit distance of one separated two sequences. GLIPH2 predicted antigen specificity groups and MHC restriction for TRB CDR3 amino acid sequences. To flag known associations with CMV, EBV, HIV or tissue antigens, CDR3 amino acid sequences were compared against VDJdb and McPAS-TCR. Pre-ART, post-ART and control groups were compared with Wilcoxon signed-rank tests and Holm-Bonferroni correction. TCRdb re-hosts the immuneACCESS table, in-frame sequences only. Its copies lack some clones; in the studies checked, an unresolved V gene accounts for under half of them, and the cause for the rest is not known. The D gene and trimming were derived from the DNA, and the V and J assignments and clone size from that table. The sample includes 20,000 to 25,000 clones, with around 85% observed a single time. The ten largest clones represent more than 15% of the sample.

CDR3 length: 14 amino acids, cysteine to phenylalanine. Only CDR3 DNA remains: 42 bases, in frame from the first base. V is clipped by 3 bases and J by 5 bases, and the sequence between their germline boundaries is 14 bases long. Via the germline V gene, CDR1 is SGHVS and CDR2 FQNEAQ. Participants were included only if at least one PBMC sample before ART initiation and at least two post-ART samples were available. All participants with HIV were treated in the United States of America. Cryopreserved samples of about 1-11 million PBMC were thawed and washed before DNA extraction. At the time of the earliest PBMC sample, participants with HIV were aged between roughly 23 and 60 years. Per participant, PBMC samples came from 1-4 timepoints prior to ART initiation and 2-8 timepoints following ART initiation, for a median of 7 samples. For every participant, serial HIV viral load, CD4+ T-cell count, ART history and demographic data were obtained. Using a Qiagen kit on a QIAcube, genomic DNA was extracted from unsorted PBMC, with samples processed in batches of 12.

Sample: unsorted PBMCs, taken 1.2 years after starting antiretroviral therapy. The source of this sequence is a man in his forties or fifties with HIV. The receptor chain draws on TRBV7-8 and TRBJ2-7; a weak D assignment points to TRBD2 (5 bases agree). Here the CDR3 is given as CASSFSRRVDEQYF. Here is the DNA: TGTGCCAGCAGCTTCTCCCGGCGGGTCGACGAGCAGTACTTC.